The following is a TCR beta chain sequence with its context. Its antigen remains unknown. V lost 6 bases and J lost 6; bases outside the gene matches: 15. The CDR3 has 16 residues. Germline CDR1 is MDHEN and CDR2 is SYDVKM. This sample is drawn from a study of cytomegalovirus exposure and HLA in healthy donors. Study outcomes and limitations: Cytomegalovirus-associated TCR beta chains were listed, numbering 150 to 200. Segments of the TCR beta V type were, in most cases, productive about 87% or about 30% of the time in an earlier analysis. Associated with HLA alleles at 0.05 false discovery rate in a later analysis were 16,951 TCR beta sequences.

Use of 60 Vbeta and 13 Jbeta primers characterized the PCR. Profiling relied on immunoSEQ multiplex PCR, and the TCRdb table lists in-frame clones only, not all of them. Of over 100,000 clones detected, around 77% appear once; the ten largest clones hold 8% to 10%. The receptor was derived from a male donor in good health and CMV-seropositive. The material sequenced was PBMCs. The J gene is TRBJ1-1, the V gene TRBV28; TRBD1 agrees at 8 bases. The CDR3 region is CASSGQGIEFKAEAFF. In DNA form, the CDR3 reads TGTGCCAGCAGCGGACAGGGTATAGAGTTTAAGGCTGAAGCTTTCTTT.